The rows below give T cell receptor beta chains drawn from one sample of a study of spatial heterogeneity in lung cancer. Via MiXCR, TCRdb re-called the 5' RACE reads, giving one row per CDR3 protein. The sample lists tens of thousands of distinct CDR3 sequences, roughly 10% occurring once. The sequencing used PBMCs, collected at surgery. Source of these receptors: a male donor with early-stage non-small cell lung cancer. The CDR3 runs from the conserved cysteine through the conserved F or W. A D gene is named only where the DNA matches it firmly. Only part of the rows carry a size: once, few, many, or a class if the clone is expanded.

v_call	j_call	clone_size	d_call	cdr3_aa	cdr3_nt
TRBV18	TRBJ1-2	few	TRBD1	CASSPTRDSPTNYGYTF	TGTGCCAGCTCACCCACCCGGGACAGTCCAACTAACTATGGCTACACCTTC
TRBV12-3/TRBV12-4	TRBJ1-1	NA	TRBD1	CASSLLDRGGGEAFF	TGTGCCAGCAGCCTTTTGGACAGGGGTGGTGGTGAAGCTTTCTTT
TRBV20-1	TRBJ1-5	many	TRBD1	CSATTGESNQPQHF	TGCAGTGCTACGACAGGGGAAAGCAATCAGCCCCAGCATTTT
TRBV20-1	TRBJ2-5	NA	TRBD2	CSAVQRGDQETQYF	TGCAGTGCGGTCCAGCGGGGGGACCAAGAGACCCAGTACTTC
TRBV24-1	TRBJ2-7	many	NA	CATSDLWDGDEQYF	TGTGCCACCAGTGATTTGTGGGACGGCGACGAGCAGTACTTC
TRBV5-1	TRBJ2-1	many	TRBD2	CASSLKSLGGSSYNEQFF	TGCGCCAGCAGCTTAAAGTCGTTGGGCGGGAGCTCCTACAATGAGCAGTTCTTC
TRBV20-1	TRBJ1-2	NA	TRBD1	CSASTGGRNYGYTF	TGCAGTGCCAGTACAGGGGGCCGTAACTATGGCTACACCTTC
TRBV5-5	TRBJ2-1	many	NA	CASSLGLALYNEQFF	TGTGCCAGCAGCTTGGGGCTAGCGCTGTACAATGAGCAGTTCTTC
TRBV20-1	TRBJ2-7	few	NA	CSADFDPRAYEQYF	TGCAGTGCCGACTTCGACCCTAGGGCCTACGAGCAGTACTTC
TRBV5-1	TRBJ2-5	NA	TRBD1	CASSGGQGPQETQYF	TGCGCCAGCAGCGGAGGACAGGGGCCACAAGAGACCCAGTACTTC
TRBV29-1	TRBJ2-4	few	NA	CSVRDSVAKNIQYF	TGCAGCGTTCGAGACTCAGTAGCCAAAAACATTCAGTACTTC
TRBV7-2	TRBJ2-7	NA	NA	CASSLQTYYEQYF	TGTGCCAGCAGCCTCCAGACTTACTACGAGCAGTACTTC
TRBV6-6	TRBJ2-5	few	TRBD2	CASAPWIAGGQETQYF	TGTGCCAGCGCCCCCTGGATAGCGGGGGGGCAAGAGACCCAGTACTTC
TRBV7-8	TRBJ2-1	once	NA	CASSFYGDEQFF	TGTGCCAGCAGCTTCTACGGGGATGAGCAGTTCTTC
TRBV29-1	TRBJ2-5	medium-sized	NA	CSGVPGPQETQYF	TGCAGCGGGGTGCCGGGGCCTCAAGAGACCCAGTACTTC
TRBV19	TRBJ1-2	many	NA	CASSIGSSYGYTF	TGTGCCAGTAGTATAGGCAGTTCCTATGGCTACACCTTC
TRBV29-1	TRBJ2-3	NA	TRBD1	CSVGGTGVNSTDTQYF	TGCAGCGTTGGAGGGACAGGGGTCAACAGCACAGATACGCAGTATTTT
TRBV3-1	TRBJ2-7	NA	NA	CASSQWGPYEQYF	TGTGCCAGCAGCCAGTGGGGCCCCTACGAGCAGTACTTC
TRBV28	TRBJ2-2	few	NA	CASSARLRNTGELFF	TGTGCCAGCAGTGCCCGACTGCGAAACACCGGGGAGCTGTTTTTT
TRBV5-1	TRBJ2-1	NA	NA	CASSLEPSEYNEQFF	TGCGCCAGCAGCTTGGAACCCTCAGAATACAATGAGCAGTTCTTC
TRBV28	TRBJ1-5	NA	NA	CASEGGRNQPQHF	TGTGCCAGTGAAGGGGGGCGCAATCAGCCCCAGCATTTT
TRBV2	TRBJ2-7	many	NA	CASSDTYEQYF	TGTGCCAGCAGTGATACCTACGAGCAGTACTTC
TRBV10-3	TRBJ2-1	many	NA	CAPRGRINEQFF	TGTGCGCCCAGGGGACGGATCAATGAGCAGTTCTTC
TRBV15	TRBJ2-1	NA	NA	CATSPTGGDYNEQFF	TGTGCCACCAGCCCGACTGGCGGGGATTACAATGAGCAGTTCTTC
TRBV5-5	TRBJ1-1	many	NA	CASSLYGVMNTEAFF	TGTGCCAGCAGCTTGTACGGGGTAATGAACACTGAAGCTTTCTTT
TRBV28	TRBJ2-1	few	TRBD1	CASSSSDRVNEQFF	TGTGCCAGCAGTTCCTCTGACAGGGTCAATGAGCAGTTCTTC
TRBV3-1	TRBJ2-5	many	TRBD1	CASSRLGQGREETQYF	TGTGCCAGCAGCCGCCTTGGACAGGGCCGGGAAGAGACCCAGTACTTC
TRBV20-1	TRBJ2-3	many	TRBD2	CSAMGLAGVQDTQYF	TGCAGTGCTATGGGACTAGCGGGGGTTCAAGATACGCAGTATTTT
TRBV28	TRBJ2-3	NA	NA	CASSLIQGGADTQYF	TGTGCCAGCAGTTTAATACAGGGTGGGGCAGATACGCAGTATTTT
TRBV7-2	TRBJ2-5	many	TRBD1	CASSARTGETQYF	TGTGCCAGCAGCGCCCGGACAGGGGAGACCCAGTACTTC
TRBV7-9	TRBJ2-3	many	TRBD1	CASGPPGTGSYTQYF	TGTGCCAGCGGGCCCCCCGGGACAGGGAGTTATACGCAGTATTTT
TRBV2	TRBJ1-3	few	NA	CASSGESVISGNTIYF	TGTGCCAGCAGTGGAGAGTCGGTGATCTCTGGAAACACCATATATTTT
TRBV7-9	TRBJ2-7	NA	TRBD1	CASSLTGVNDEQYF	TGTGCCAGCAGCCTAACAGGGGTGAATGACGAGCAGTACTTC